The 9 T cell receptor beta chains presented below share a single source sample, sequenced in a study of shared clonotypes between healthy human individuals. The data were produced by immunoSEQ multiplex PCR, yet TCRdb's version contains in-frame clones alone and is incomplete. The sample has some 1,400,000 clones, roughly 95% seen once; the top ten hold approximately 1.2%. Sequenced input: naive CD4+ T cells sorted from blood. The subset denotes: CD45RA+ positively selected. The origin of the receptors is a man aged 25 to 45 in good health.

The chain is built from TRBV18 and TRBJ2-5; possible D gene TRBD1, 6 bases. V lost 4 bases and J lost 3, with 12 bases in between. The CDR3 loop spans 14 amino acids. CDR1 and CDR2 (germline): KGHSH, LQKENI. CDR3 amino acids: CASSLQGREETQYF. Here the CDR3 DNA reads TGTGCCAGCTCACTTCAGGGGCGGGAAGAGACCCAGTACTTC.

The genes are TRBV7-9 and TRBJ2-7, with a weak D call TRBD2 (5 bases). The length of the CDR3 is 15 residues. The V gene lost 0 bases and the J gene lost 2 bases, with 11 bases spanning the gap. Germline V lookup: CDR1 SEHNR, CDR2 FQNEAQ (reference sequence). The CDR3 here is CASSLAEGSTYEQYF. In DNA, the CDR3 is TGTGCCAGCAGCTTAGCCGAGGGATCCACCTACGAGCAGTACTTC.

For the CDR3, the DNA is TGTGCCAGCTCACCACGGCTAGCGGCTGAGAATGAGCAGTTCTTC. Translated: CASSPRLAAENEQFF. The chain carries TRBV18 and TRBJ2-1; TRBD2 matches at 7 bases. The CDR3 extends over 15 amino acids. CDR1 KGHSH and CDR2 LQKENI come from the germline V gene. After removal of 1 base from V and 7 bases from J, the junction contained 7 bases not matched to a gene.

Remarks on this clone: Other DNA sequences in this specimen translate into the identical CDR3. V and J are TRBV5-1 and TRBJ2-7; D gene ambiguous. The V end was cut by 0 bases, the J end by 0 bases, with 7 bases between. This CDR3 contains 14 residues. Per the germline V gene, CDR1 is SGHRS and CDR2 is YFSETQ. The CDR3 bases are TGCGCCAGCAGCTTGGGCCAGAACTCCTACGAGCAGTACTTC. Protein sequence: CASSLGQNSYEQYF.

V and J are TRBV23-1 and TRBJ2-1; D possibly uses TRBD1 or TRBD2 (6 bases each). TRBV23-1 is filed as an ORF, its function uncertain. Deletions cut 1 base from V and 3 bases from J, with 19 bases between. This CDR3 is built from 18 residues. CDR3 amino acids: CASSQFWGATQHYNEQFF. The CDR3 bases are TGCGCCAGCAGTCAATTTTGGGGGGCTACTCAGCACTACAATGAGCAGTTCTTC.

A few counts support this clone. The CDR3: CASSELGALAGYTF. DNA of the CDR3: TGTGCCAGCAGTGAATTGGGGGCGCTGGCTGGCTACACCTTC. The chain uses TRBV2 and TRBJ1-2; possible D gene TRBD1, 6 bases. Trimming took off 2 bases at V and 7 bases at J, with 14 bases between the two ends. There are 14 residues in the CDR3. The germline gives CDR1 SNHLY, CDR2 FYNNEI.

This chain connects TRBV4-1 to TRBJ2-7; TRBD2 might be the D (5 bases). The CDR3 is 14 residues long. Trimming shortened V by 3 bases and J by 5 bases, and 14 bases separated the two germline ends. Germline V gene lookup returns CDR1 MGHRA and CDR2 YSYEKL. This chain's CDR3 is CASSQGRGIDEQYF. In nucleotides, the CDR3 is TGCGCCAGCAGCCAGGGCCGGGGAATTGACGAGCAGTACTTC.

This sequence joins TRBV5-4 and TRBJ2-7; 7 bases fit TRBD1. Per the germline V gene, CDR1 is SGHNT and CDR2 is YYREEE (reference sequence). With V trimmed by 3 bases and J by 0 bases, 6 bases remained unmatched. The CDR3 runs to 15 residues. CDR3 nucleotide sequence: TGTGCCAGCAGCTCGACAGGGCCCCTCTCCTACGAGCAGTACTTC. As protein: CASSSTGPLSYEQYF. Full variable domain (remainder filled in from reference TRBV5-4 and TRBJ2-7): ETGVTQSPTHLIKTRGQQVTLRCSSQSGHNTVSWYQQALGQGPQFIFQYYREEENGRGNFPPRFSGLQFPNYSSELNVNALELDDSALYLCASSSTGPLSYEQYFGPGTRLTVT.

The V and J genes are TRBV7-5 and TRBJ2-5; the table's D call of TRBD2 was not tested on the DNA. TRBV7-5 is a pseudogene. This CDR3 has 15 residues. The CDR3 DNA reads TGTGTCAGAAAAACACTAGCACAATACCAAGAGACCCAGTACTTC. It yields the protein CVRKTLAQYQETQYF.